This TCR beta chain appears in the sequencing data of a study of identical twins. Germline V CDR1 and CDR2: MGHDK, SYGVNS. CDR3 size: 14 residues. Trimming pared 1 base from V and 4 bases from J, leaving 9 bases between. This clonotype was detected a few times. TCRdb reprocessed the 5' RACE reads with MiXCR, giving one entry per CDR3 protein. This sample carries under 250,000 distinct CDR3 sequences, roughly a tenth of them seen once, and the ten largest clones take about 5%. This TCR was sampled from a young woman in good health. The material sequenced was memory (CD45RO+) T cells sorted from blood. The V gene is TRBV25-1, the J gene TRBJ2-3; D perhaps matches TRBD2 (6 bases). CDR3 bases: TGTGCCAGCAGTGAATCGGGAGCTCCAGATACGCAGTATTTT. It translates to CASSESGAPDTQYF. The whole variable domain, filled in from reference TRBV25-1 and TRBJ2-3, reads EADIYQTPRYLVIGTGKKITLECSQTMGHDKMYWYQQDPGMELHLIHYSYGVNSTEKGDLSSESTVSRIRTEHFPLTLESARPSHTSQYLCASSESGAPDTQYFGPGTRLTVL.